The clone carrying this T cell receptor beta chain was recorded a few times. Its antigen remains unidentified. J lost 6 bases, V lost 0 bases, and 8 bases had no gene match. The CDR3 has 16 residues. CDR1 and CDR2 from the germline V gene are DFQATT and SNEGSKA (reference sequence). The data derive from a study of CD8 T cells in ankylosing spondylitis. One entry per CDR3 protein results from TCRdb running MiXCR on the 5' RACE reads. The profile shows about 420,000 distinct CDR3 sequences, around 24% of them singletons. Study-wide findings and caveats: Among TCR beta sequences, a motif of several highly homologous variants appeared characteristic of ankylosing spondylitis blood. Earlier reports found some motif variants in synovial fluid and blood in reactive arthritis.

V usage is TRBV20-1 and J usage is TRBJ2-2; the match to TRBD1 covers 9 bases. This clonotype was sampled from a male donor with ankylosing spondylitis. The source material was blood, either unsorted or a sorted T cell fraction (not recorded which). This CDR3 is CSARDLGTGMAGELFF. The CDR3 region has the DNA TGCAGTGCTAGAGATCTCGGGACAGGGATGGCCGGGGAGCTGTTTTTT.